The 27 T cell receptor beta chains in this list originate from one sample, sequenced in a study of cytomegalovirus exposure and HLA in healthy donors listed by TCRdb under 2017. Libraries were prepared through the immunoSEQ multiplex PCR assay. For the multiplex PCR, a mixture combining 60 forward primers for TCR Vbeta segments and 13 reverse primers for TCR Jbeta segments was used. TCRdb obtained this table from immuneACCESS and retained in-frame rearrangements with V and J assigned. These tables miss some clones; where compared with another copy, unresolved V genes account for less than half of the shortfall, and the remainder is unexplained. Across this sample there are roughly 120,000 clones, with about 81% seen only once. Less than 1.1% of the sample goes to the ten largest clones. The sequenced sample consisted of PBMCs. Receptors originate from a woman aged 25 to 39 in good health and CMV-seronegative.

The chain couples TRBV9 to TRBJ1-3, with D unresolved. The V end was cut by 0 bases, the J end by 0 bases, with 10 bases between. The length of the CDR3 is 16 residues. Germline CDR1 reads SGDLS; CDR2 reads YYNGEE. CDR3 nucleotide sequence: TGTGCCAGCAGCGTAGATCAGTTAAGCTCTGGAAACACCATATATTTT. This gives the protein CASSVDQLSSGNTIYF.

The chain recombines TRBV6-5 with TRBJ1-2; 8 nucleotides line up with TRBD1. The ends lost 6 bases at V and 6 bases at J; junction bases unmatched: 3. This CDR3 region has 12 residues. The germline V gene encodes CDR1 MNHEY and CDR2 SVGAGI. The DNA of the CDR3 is TGTGCCAGCAGATCAGGGGGCAATGGCTACACCTTC. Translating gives CASRSGGNGYTF.

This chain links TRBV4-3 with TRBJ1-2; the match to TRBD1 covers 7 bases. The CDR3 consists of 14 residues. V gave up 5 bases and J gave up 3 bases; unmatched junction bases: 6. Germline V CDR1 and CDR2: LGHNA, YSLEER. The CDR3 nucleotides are TGCGCCAGCAGCGTCTTCGGGACAGACTATGGCTACACCTTC. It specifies CASSVFGTDYGYTF.

The CDR3 protein is CASSRQDAAFF. The CDR3 nucleotides are TGTGCCAGCAGCAGACAGGATGCGGCTTTCTTT. The rearrangement joins TRBV5-6 to TRBJ1-1; possibly TRBD1 for D (6 bases). Trimming shortened V by 4 bases and J by 11 bases, and 12 bases separated the two germline ends. Germline V CDR1 and CDR2: SGHDT, YYEEEE. The CDR3 spans 11 residues.

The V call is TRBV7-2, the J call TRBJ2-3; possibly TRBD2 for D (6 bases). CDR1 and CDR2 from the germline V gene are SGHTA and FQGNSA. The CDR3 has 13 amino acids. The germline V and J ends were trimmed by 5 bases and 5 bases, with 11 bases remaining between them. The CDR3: CASSRAGGDTQYF. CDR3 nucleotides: TGTGCCAGCAGCCGCGCCGGGGGAGATACGCAGTATTTT.

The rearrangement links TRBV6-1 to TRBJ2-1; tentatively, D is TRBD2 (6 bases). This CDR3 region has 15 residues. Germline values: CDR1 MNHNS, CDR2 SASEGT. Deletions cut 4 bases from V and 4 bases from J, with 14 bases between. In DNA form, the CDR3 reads TGTGCCAGCAGTGTAGGGACTCGCCTTTACAATGAGCAGTTCTTC. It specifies CASSVGTRLYNEQFF.

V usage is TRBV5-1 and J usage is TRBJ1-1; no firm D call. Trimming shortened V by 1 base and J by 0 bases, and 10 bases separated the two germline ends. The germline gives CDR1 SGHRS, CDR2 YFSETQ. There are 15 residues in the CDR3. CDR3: CASSLTGQMNTEAFF. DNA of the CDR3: TGCGCCAGCAGCTTGACTGGGCAAATGAACACTGAAGCTTTCTTT.

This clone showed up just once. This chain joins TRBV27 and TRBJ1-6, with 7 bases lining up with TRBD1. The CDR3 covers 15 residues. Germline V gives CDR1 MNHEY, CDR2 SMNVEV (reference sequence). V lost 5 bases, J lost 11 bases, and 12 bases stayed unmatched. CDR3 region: CASSLQTGFATPLHF. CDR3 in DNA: TGTGCCAGCAGTCTCCAGACAGGGTTCGCAACACCCCTCCACTTT.

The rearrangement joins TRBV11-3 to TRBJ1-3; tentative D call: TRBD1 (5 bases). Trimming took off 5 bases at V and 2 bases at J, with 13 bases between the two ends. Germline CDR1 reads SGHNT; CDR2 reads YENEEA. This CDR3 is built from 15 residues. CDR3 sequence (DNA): TGTGCCAGCAGCGACCTCGGGGGAACTGGAAACACCATATATTTT. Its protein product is CASSDLGGTGNTIYF. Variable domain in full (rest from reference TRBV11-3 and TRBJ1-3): EAGVVQSPRYKIIEKKQPVAFWCNPISGHNTLYWYLQNLGQGPELLIRYENEEAVDDSQLPKDRFSAERLKGVDSTLKIQPAELGDSAVYLCASSDLGGTGNTIYFGEGSWLTVV.

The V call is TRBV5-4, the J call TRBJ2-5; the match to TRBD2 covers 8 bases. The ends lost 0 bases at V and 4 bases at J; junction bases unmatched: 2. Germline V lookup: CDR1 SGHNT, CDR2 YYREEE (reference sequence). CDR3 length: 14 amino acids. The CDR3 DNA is TGTGCCAGCAGCTTGGCCGGGGGGGTAGAGACCCAGTACTTC. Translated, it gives CASSLAGGVETQYF.

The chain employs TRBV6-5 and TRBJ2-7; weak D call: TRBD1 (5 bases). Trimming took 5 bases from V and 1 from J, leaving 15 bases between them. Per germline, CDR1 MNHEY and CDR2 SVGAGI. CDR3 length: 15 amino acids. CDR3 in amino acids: CASSRFSGSSYEQYF. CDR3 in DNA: TGTGCCAGCAGTCGATTTTCAGGGTCGTCCTACGAGCAGTACTTC.

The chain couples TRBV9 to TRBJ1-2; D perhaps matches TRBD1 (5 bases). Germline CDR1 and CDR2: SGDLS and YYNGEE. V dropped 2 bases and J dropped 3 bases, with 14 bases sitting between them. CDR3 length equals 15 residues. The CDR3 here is CASSVQGGADYGYTF. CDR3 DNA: TGTGCCAGCAGCGTCCAGGGCGGCGCCGACTATGGCTACACCTTC.

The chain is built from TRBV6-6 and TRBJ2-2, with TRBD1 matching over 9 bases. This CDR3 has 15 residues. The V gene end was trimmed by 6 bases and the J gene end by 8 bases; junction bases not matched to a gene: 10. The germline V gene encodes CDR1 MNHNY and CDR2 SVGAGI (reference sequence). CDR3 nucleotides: TGTGCCAGCAGCGACTCCGGGACAGGGAGAGGGGAGCTGTTTTTT. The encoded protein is CASSDSGTGRGELFF.

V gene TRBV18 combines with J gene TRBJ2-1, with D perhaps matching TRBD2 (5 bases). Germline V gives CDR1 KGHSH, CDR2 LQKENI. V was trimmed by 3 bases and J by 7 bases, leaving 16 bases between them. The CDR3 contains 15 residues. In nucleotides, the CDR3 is TGTGCCAGCTCACCTGCCACGCTAGCCACTAATGAGCAGTTCTTC. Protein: CASSPATLATNEQFF. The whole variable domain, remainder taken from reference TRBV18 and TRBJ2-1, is NAGVMQNPRHLVRRRGQEARLRCSPMKGHSHVYWYRQLPEEGLKFMVYLQKENIIDESGMPKERFSAEFPKEGPSILRIQQVVRGDSAAYFCASSPATLATNEQFFGPGTRLTVL.

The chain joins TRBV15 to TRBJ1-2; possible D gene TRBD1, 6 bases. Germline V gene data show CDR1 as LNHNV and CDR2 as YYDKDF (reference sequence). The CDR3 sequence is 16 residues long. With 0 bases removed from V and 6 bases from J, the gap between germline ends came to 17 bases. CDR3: CATSRDYDRQQDGYTF. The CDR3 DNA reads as TGTGCCACCAGCAGAGATTATGACAGGCAGCAGGATGGCTACACCTTC.

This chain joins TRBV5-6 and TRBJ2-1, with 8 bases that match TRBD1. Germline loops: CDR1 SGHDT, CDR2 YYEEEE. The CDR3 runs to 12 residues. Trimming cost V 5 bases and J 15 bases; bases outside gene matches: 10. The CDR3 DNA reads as TGTGCCAGCAGTTTTTTTTCAGGGGGCCTGTTCTTC. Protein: CASSFFSGGLFF.

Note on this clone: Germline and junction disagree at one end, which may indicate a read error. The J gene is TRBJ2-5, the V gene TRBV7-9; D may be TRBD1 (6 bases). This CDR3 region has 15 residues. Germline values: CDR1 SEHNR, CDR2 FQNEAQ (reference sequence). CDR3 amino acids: CSSSFGRGNQETQYF. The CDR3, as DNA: TGTTCCAGCAGCTTTGGCAGGGGAAACCAAGAGACCCAGTACTTC.

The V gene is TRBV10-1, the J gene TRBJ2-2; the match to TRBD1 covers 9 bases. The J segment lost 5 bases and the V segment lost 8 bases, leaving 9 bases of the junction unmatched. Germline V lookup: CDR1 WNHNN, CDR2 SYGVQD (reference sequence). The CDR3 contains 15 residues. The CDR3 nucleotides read TGCGCCAGCGGCACCGGGACAGGGAGTACCGGGGAGCTGTTTTTT. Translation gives CASGTGTGSTGELFF.

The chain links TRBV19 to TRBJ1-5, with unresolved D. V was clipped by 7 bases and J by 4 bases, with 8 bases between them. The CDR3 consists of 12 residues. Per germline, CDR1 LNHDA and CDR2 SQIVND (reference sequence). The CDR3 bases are TGTGCCAGTAAAACTGAAAATCAGCCCCAGCATTTT. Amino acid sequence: CASKTENQPQHF.

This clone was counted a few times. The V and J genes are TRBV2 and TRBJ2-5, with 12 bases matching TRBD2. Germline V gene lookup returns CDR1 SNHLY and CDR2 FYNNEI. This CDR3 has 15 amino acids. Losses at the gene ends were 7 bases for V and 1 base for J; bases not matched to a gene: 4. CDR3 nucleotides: TGTGCCAGCACTCCGACTAGCGGGGGCCAAGAGACCCAGTACTTC. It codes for CASTPTSGGQETQYF.

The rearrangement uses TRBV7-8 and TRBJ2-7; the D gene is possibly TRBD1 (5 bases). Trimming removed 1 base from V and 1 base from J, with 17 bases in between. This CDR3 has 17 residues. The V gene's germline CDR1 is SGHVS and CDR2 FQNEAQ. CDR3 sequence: CASSLESGALLSYEQYF. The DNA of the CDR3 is TGTGCCAGCAGCTTAGAGTCTGGGGCCCTCTTGTCCTACGAGCAGTACTTC.

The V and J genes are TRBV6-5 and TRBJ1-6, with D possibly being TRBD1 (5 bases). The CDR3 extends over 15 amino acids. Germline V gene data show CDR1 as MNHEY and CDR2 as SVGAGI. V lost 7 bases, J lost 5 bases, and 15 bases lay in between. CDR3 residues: CASTQAGQNNSPLHF. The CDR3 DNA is TGTGCCAGCACCCAGGCAGGGCAGAATAATTCACCCCTCCACTTT.

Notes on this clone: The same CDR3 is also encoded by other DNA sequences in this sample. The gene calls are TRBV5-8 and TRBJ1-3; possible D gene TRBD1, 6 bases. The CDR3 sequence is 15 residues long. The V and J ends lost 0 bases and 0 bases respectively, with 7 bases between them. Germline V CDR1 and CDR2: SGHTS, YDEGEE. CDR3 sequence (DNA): TGTGCCAGCAGCTTGGGGGACACCTCTGGAAACACCATATATTTT. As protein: CASSLGDTSGNTIYF.

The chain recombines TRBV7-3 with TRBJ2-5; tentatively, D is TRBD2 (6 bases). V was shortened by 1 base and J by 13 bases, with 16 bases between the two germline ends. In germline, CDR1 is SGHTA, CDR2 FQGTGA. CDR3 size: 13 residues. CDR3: CASSLMSEGPPYF. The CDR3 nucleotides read TGTGCCAGCAGCTTAATGTCGGAGGGCCCCCCGTACTTC. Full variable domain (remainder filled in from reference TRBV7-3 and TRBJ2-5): GAGVSQTPSNKVTEKGKYVELRCDPISGHTALYWYRQSLGQGPEFLIYFQGTGAADDSGLPNDRFFAVRPEGSVSTLKIQRTERGDSAVYLCASSLMSEGPPYFGPGTRLLVL.

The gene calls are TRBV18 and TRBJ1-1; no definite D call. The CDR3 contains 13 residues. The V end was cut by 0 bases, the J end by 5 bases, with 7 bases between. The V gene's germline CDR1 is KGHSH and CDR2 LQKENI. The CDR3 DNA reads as TGTGCCAGCTCACCACCCGAGGGTACTGAAGCTTTCTTT. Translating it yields CASSPPEGTEAFF. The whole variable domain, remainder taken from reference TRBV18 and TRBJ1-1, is NAGVMQNPRHLVRRRGQEARLRCSPMKGHSHVYWYRQLPEEGLKFMVYLQKENIIDESGMPKERFSAEFPKEGPSILRIQQVVRGDSAAYFCASSPPEGTEAFFGQGTRLTVV.

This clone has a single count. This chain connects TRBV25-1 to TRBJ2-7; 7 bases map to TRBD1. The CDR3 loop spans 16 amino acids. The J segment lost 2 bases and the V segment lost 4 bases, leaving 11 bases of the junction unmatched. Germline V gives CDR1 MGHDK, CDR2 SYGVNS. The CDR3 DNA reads TGTGCCAGCAGTGCTAAGACCGGGACAGCAACCTACGAGCAGTACTTC. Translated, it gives CASSAKTGTATYEQYF.

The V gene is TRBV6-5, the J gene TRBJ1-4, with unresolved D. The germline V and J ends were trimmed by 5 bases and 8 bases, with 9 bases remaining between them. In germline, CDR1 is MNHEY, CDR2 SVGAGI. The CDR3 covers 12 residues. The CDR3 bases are TGTGCCAGCAGTCCCTCGGGGGAAAAACTGTTTTTT. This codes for CASSPSGEKLFF.